This T cell receptor beta chain emerged from a study of T-cell reconstitution after alpha-beta-depleted transplantation in children. Preparation of the TCRbeta library used unique molecular identifiers. TCRdb recomputed calls from the PCR reads with MiXCR, one row per CDR3 protein. The sample yields approximately 400,000 distinct CDR3 sequences, 11% seen once. The sample in question was PBMCs from the stem cell graft donor, obtained from the stem cell graft. The sequence derives from a human donor who donated a stem cell graft to a child with acute myeloid leukemia.

In DNA, the CDR3 is TGTGCCTGGACAGGGGGCCCCTATAATTCACCCCTCCACTTT. Protein sequence: CAWTGGPYNSPLHF. J is TRBJ1-6 and V is TRBV30; TRBD1 matches at 8 bases. The CDR3 totals 14 residues. Germline loops: CDR1 GTSNPN, CDR2 SVGIG (reference sequence). V trimming: 4 bases; J trimming: 2 bases; junction bases outside the gene matches: 1. Full variable domain (outside the CDR3, taken from reference TRBV30 and TRBJ1-6): SQTIHQWPATLVQPVGSPLSLECTVEGTSNPNLYWYRQAAGRGLQLLFYSVGIGQISSEVPQNLSASRPQDRQFILSSKKLLLSDSGFYLCAWTGGPYNSPLHFGNGTRLTVT.